Shown below are 21 T cell receptor beta chains from a single sample sequenced in a study of shared clonotypes between healthy human individuals (dated by TCRdb to the early 2020s). For the CD8 naive samples, CD45RO-negative cells were positively selected for CCR7, yielding a CD45RA+CCR7+ population from which TemRA cells were excluded. Libraries came from the immunoSEQ multiplex PCR assay. Entries here come from immuneACCESS through TCRdb and include only in-frame sequences with V and J called. Some clones fail to appear in such tables; in the studies checked, an unresolved V gene covers under half of the shortfall, and the cause of the remainder is unknown. Here the sample has 1.5 million to 2.5 million clones; just under 95% occur a single time. The top ten clonotypes cover 1% to 1.5% of the sample. The sample was naive CD8+ T cells sorted from blood. This sample's cell subset or site label indicates: CD45RA+CCR7+. These receptors were collected from a man younger than 35 in good health.

The gene calls are TRBV5-1 and TRBJ2-7, with D possibly called TRBD1 or TRBD2 (5 bases each). V lost 4 bases, J lost 2 bases, and 10 bases lay in between. CDR1 is SGHRS and CDR2 is YFSETQ in the germline V gene. The CDR3 runs 13 residues. CDR3: CASSGTDPYEQYF. CDR3 coding DNA: TGCGCCAGCAGCGGGACCGACCCCTACGAGCAGTACTTC.

Turning to this clone: Within the sample, other DNA sequences also encode this same CDR3. The rearrangement uses TRBV7-9 and TRBJ2-7; 9 positions match TRBD1. V gave up 4 bases and J gave up 3 bases; unmatched junction bases: 7. Germline-derived CDR1 and CDR2 are SEHNR and FQNEAQ (reference sequence). This CDR3 contains 15 residues. The DNA for the CDR3 is TGTGCCAGCAGCTCCCCGGGACAGGGAGGCTACGAGCAGTACTTC. Translated, it gives CASSSPGQGGYEQYF.

This clone appeared once. The CDR3 DNA reads as TGTGCCAGCAGCGTGGACTATCCGACTAGCACAGATACGCAGTATTTT. As protein: CASSVDYPTSTDTQYF. The rearrangement uses TRBV5-4 and TRBJ2-3; D perhaps matches TRBD2 (6 bases). CDR3 length: 16 amino acids. CDR1 is SGHNT and CDR2 is YYREEE in the germline V gene (reference sequence). Trimming stripped 4 bases from V and 0 bases from J, with 15 bases between.

The count of this clone is one. The chain recombines TRBV29-1 with TRBJ2-7; possible D gene TRBD1, 6 bases. The CDR3 length is 12 residues. The V and J ends lost 7 bases and 4 bases respectively, with 14 bases between them. Germline CDR1 is SQVTM and CDR2 is ANQGSEA. CDR3 residues: CSATLQGYEQYF. In DNA, the CDR3 is TGCAGCGCAACCCTACAGGGTTACGAGCAGTACTTC.

The chain uses TRBV10-1 and TRBJ2-1; D call uncertain. CDR3 length: 16 amino acids. CDR1 is WNHNN and CDR2 is SYGVQD in the germline V gene (reference sequence). V dropped 2 bases and J dropped 0 bases, with 11 bases sitting between them. The CDR3 nucleotides read TGCGCCAGCAGTGAGACGACGGAACTCTCCTACAATGAGCAGTTCTTC. Its protein product is CASSETTELSYNEQFF.

The chain employs TRBV11-2 and TRBJ1-1; no clear D. This CDR3 region has 15 residues. Trimming pared 0 bases from V and 0 bases from J, leaving 8 bases between. CDR1 SGHAT and CDR2 FQNNGV come from the germline V gene. CDR3 coding DNA: TGTGCCAGCAGCTTAGAGACGGGTATGAACACTGAAGCTTTCTTT. Translated: CASSLETGMNTEAFF.

This chain uses TRBV9 with TRBJ2-5; 14 nucleotides align to TRBD2. The length of the CDR3 is 14 residues. Trimming took 4 bases from V and 8 from J; bases not matched to a gene: 4. Germline CDR1 SGDLS, CDR2 YYNGEE. CDR3 region: CASSPGTSGGTQYF. The CDR3 DNA reads as TGTGCCAGCAGCCCGGGGACTAGCGGGGGTACCCAGTACTTC.

V usage is TRBV27 and J usage is TRBJ2-7; weak D call: TRBD2 (6 bases). Germline values: CDR1 MNHEY, CDR2 SMNVEV (reference sequence). Trimming stripped 4 bases from V and 3 bases from J, with 16 bases between. This CDR3 has 15 amino acids. This CDR3 is CASSSGRTGLYEQYF. CDR3 DNA: TGTGCCAGCAGTTCGGGACGGACGGGACTCTACGAGCAGTACTTC.

This clone has only one observation. This sample includes further DNA sequences coding for the same CDR3. The chain combines TRBV20-1 with TRBJ1-1; D not certain. The germline CDR1 and CDR2 sequences are DFQATT and SNEGSKA (reference sequence). The ends were cut back, 3 bases at V and 2 bases at J, with 4 bases in the middle. The CDR3 sequence is 11 residues long. The CDR3 coding sequence is TGCAGTGCTAGCGTTAACACTGAAGCTTTCTTT. This sequence encodes CSASVNTEAFF.

The chain uses TRBV11-2 and TRBJ1-6, with 7 positions matching TRBD1. The germline CDR1 and CDR2 sequences are SGHAT and FQNNGV. V lost 5 bases, J lost 3 bases, and 4 bases stayed unmatched. The CDR3 runs to 15 residues. CDR3 residues: CASSEQGFYNSPLHF. For the CDR3, the DNA is TGTGCCAGCAGCGAACAGGGGTTCTATAATTCACCCCTCCACTTT.

This chain uses TRBV29-1 with TRBJ2-5; a weak D match, TRBD1 (6 bases). The CDR3 totals 14 residues. Trimming removed 3 bases at V and 11 bases at J, with 22 bases between. Germline V lookup: CDR1 SQVTM, CDR2 ANQGSEA. CDR3 amino acids: CSVDLQGLGVEQYF. Here the CDR3 DNA reads TGCAGCGTTGACCTACAGGGTCTTGGGGTTGAGCAGTACTTC.

The CDR3 sequence: CASSSPGTDEAFF. The CDR3 nucleotides are TGTGCCAGCAGCTCGCCGGGGACGGATGAAGCTTTCTTT. The V and J genes are TRBV11-2 and TRBJ1-1, with D possibly TRBD1 on 5 matching bases. The V and J ends lost 4 bases and 7 bases respectively, with 13 bases between them. The CDR3 covers 13 residues. Germline CDR1 and CDR2: SGHAT and FQNNGV.

The V gene is TRBV28, the J gene TRBJ2-7; D might be TRBD1 (5 bases). There are 15 residues in the CDR3. The V end was cut by 4 bases, the J end by 1 base, with 14 bases between. The germline CDR1 and CDR2 sequences are MDHEN and SYDVKM. The CDR3 DNA is TGTGCCAGCAGTTCGTGGTCAGGGTCTTCCTACGAGCAGTACTTC. Translation gives CASSSWSGSSYEQYF.

This chain links TRBV6-5 with TRBJ2-3; TRBD2 aligns across 7 bases. Germline trimming cut 4 bases from V and 6 bases from J; bases unmatched to any gene: 7. Germline V gene data show CDR1 as MNHEY and CDR2 as SVGAGI. The CDR3 totals 14 residues. This CDR3 is CASSSQRGGDTQYF. CDR3 nucleotides: TGTGCCAGCAGTTCCCAGCGGGGAGGGGATACGCAGTATTTT.

Concerning this clone: Other DNA sequences in this sample translate to the same CDR3. The rearrangement joins TRBV5-4 to TRBJ2-7, with D tentatively TRBD1 (5 bases). The CDR3 covers 13 residues. Germline loops: CDR1 SGHNT, CDR2 YYREEE (reference sequence). The V and J ends lost 2 bases and 2 bases respectively, with 8 bases between them. This CDR3 is CASSLGAPYEQYF. As DNA, the CDR3 is TGTGCCAGCAGCTTAGGGGCGCCCTACGAGCAGTACTTC.

J is TRBJ2-3 and V is TRBV7-9; possibly TRBD2 for D (5 bases). Trimming removed 2 bases from V and 2 bases from J, with 14 bases in between. Germline V CDR1 and CDR2: SEHNR, FQNEAQ (reference sequence). The CDR3 consists of 16 residues. The CDR3: CASSLYTGFDTDTQYF. Here the CDR3 DNA reads TGTGCCAGCAGCTTATATACGGGGTTCGACACAGATACGCAGTATTTT.

This chain joins TRBV29-1 and TRBJ2-1; D possibly corresponds to TRBD1 (5 bases). V shed 3 bases and J shed 7 bases, with 16 bases lying between them. The CDR3 spans 14 residues. CDR1 SQVTM and CDR2 ANQGSEA come from the germline V gene. CDR3 DNA: TGCAGCGTTGACATGGGTTTTGGGGCAAATGAGCAGTTCTTC. It yields the protein CSVDMGFGANEQFF.

This clone was recorded once. This same CDR3 is encoded by further DNA sequences in the sample. The rearrangement joins TRBV27 to TRBJ2-3; D not resolved. CDR1 and CDR2 (germline): MNHEY, SMNVEV (reference sequence). The CDR3 runs to 14 residues. Trimming took off 3 bases at V and 0 bases at J, with 7 bases between the two ends. The DNA of the CDR3 is TGTGCCAGCAGTTTTTCCCCTAGCACAGATACGCAGTATTTT. It codes for CASSFSPSTDTQYF.

Comment on this clone: The same CDR3 is also encoded by other DNA sequences in this sample. The chain recombines TRBV4-1 with TRBJ1-5; maybe TRBD1 (6 bases). This CDR3 is 15 amino acids long. V lost 0 bases, J lost 5 bases, and 11 bases lay in between. Germline CDR1 and CDR2: MGHRA and YSYEKL. Here the CDR3 reads CASSQEGGAYQPQHF. CDR3 coding DNA: TGCGCCAGCAGCCAAGAAGGGGGGGCATATCAGCCCCAGCATTTT.

The V call is TRBV6-1, the J call TRBJ2-7; D not certain. CDR1 MNHNS and CDR2 SASEGT come from the germline V gene. The CDR3 has 11 amino acids. In DNA form, the CDR3 reads TGTGCCAGCAGTGAAGATTGGACCCATCATGTC. Protein: CASSEDWTHHV.

This chain uses TRBV6-1 with TRBJ2-7; D not certain. This CDR3 has 13 amino acids. Germline values: CDR1 MNHNS, CDR2 SASEGT. Trimming pared 0 bases from V and 5 bases from J, leaving 8 bases between. CDR3 region: CASSEALGDEQYF. The CDR3 region has the DNA TGTGCCAGCAGTGAAGCCCTCGGAGACGAGCAGTACTTC.